A selection of T cell receptor beta chains follows, all from one sample in a study of breast tumors, draining lymph nodes, adjacent tissues. Each CDR3 protein is one row after TCRdb ran MiXCR on the multiplex PCR reads. The sample carries around 140,000 distinct CDR3 sequences, 20% to 25% recorded once. The specimen sequenced was axillary lymph node tissue. These receptors originate from a female donor with breast cancer. Some clones in this sample may be carry-over from other donors' samples. The CDR3 runs from the conserved cysteine through the conserved F or W. The D gene is left open where the match is weak. Where a row states a size, it is once, few, many or the class of an expanded clone; other rows omit it.

>TRBJ2-1|TRBD2|many|TRBV7-8
TGTGCCAGCAGCTTAAGGGAGGGGCCATACAATGAGCAGTTCTTC
CASSLREGPYNEQFF
>TRBJ1-2|.|many|TRBV29-1
TGCAGCGTGCTACCGGGACTGGCAGATGGCTACACCTTC
CSVLPGLADGYTF
>TRBJ1-2|.|many|TRBV4-2
TGTGCCAGCAGCCAAGATGGCCTTCATGGCTACACCTTC
CASSQDGLHGYTF
>TRBJ2-5|TRBD2|many|TRBV7-3
TGTGCCAGCAGCTTAGGAGGGGGTAGCGGGACTCAAGAGACCCAGTACTTC
CASSLGGGSGTQETQYF
>TRBJ2-3|TRBD1|.|TRBV28
TGTGCCAGCGGAGCCCAACAGGGGCGGAGGTCCCTATCGGATACGCAGTATTTT
CASGAQQGRRSLSDTQYF
>TRBJ2-1|.|.|TRBV3-1
TGTGCCAGCAGCCAAGGGGATGAGCAGTTCTTC
CASSQGDEQFF
>TRBJ2-5|.|many|TRBV11-2
TGTGCCAGCAGCTTAACAGTTGAGGAGACCCAGTACTTC
CASSLTVEETQYF
>TRBJ2-7|.|many|TRBV7-8
TGTGCCAGCAGCTTAGTCGTTCGCGAGCAGTACTTC
CASSLVVREQYF
>TRBJ2-5|TRBD1|many|TRBV11-2
TGTGCCAGCAGCCAGGGACAGGTAGAAGAGACCCAGTACTTC
CASSQGQVEETQYF
>TRBJ2-5|.|.|TRBV12-3/TRBV12-4
TGTGCCAGCAGCCCTCGGCGCCAAGAGACCCAGTACTTC
CASSPRRQETQYF
>TRBJ2-3|TRBD2|many|TRBV6-6
TGTGCCAGCAGTAGACTGAGAACTAGCGGAGGCGGGTCTAGCACAGATACGCAGTATTTT
CASSRLRTSGGGSSTDTQYF
>TRBJ1-4|.|many|TRBV7-9
TGTGCCAGCAGCTCGCTAGGGGAAAAACTGTTTTTT
CASSSLGEKLFF
>TRBJ2-1|TRBD2|many|TRBV7-2
TGTGCCAGCAGCTTTGTGGGAGGGCCGGGTAATGAGCAGTTCTTC
CASSFVGGPGNEQFF
>TRBJ2-7|.|many|TRBV6-5
TGTGCCAGCAGCCATCCGGATAAATACGAGCAGTACTTC
CASSHPDKYEQYF
>TRBJ2-1|TRBD2|many|TRBV20-1
TGCAGCATAAGTAGCGGGAGTTCCCCCTACAATGAGCAGTTCTTC
CSISSGSSPYNEQFF
>TRBJ2-1|TRBD2|few|TRBV11-3
TGTGCCAGCAGCCACCGACTAGCGGGGGGGAGCTCCTACAATGAGCAGTTCTTC
CASSHRLAGGSSYNEQFF
>TRBJ1-2|.|many|TRBV5-6
TGTGCCAGCAGCATGACAGGCTTTAACTATGGCTACACCTTC
CASSMTGFNYGYTF
>TRBJ2-7|.|.|TRBV28
TGTGCCAGCAGCCCGCACCCAGGGGGAGGTTCCTACGAGCAGTACTTC
CASSPHPGGGSYEQYF
>TRBJ1-6|.|many|TRBV6-5
TGTGCCAGCAGTTACCGCGGCATCCATAGTTCACCCCTCCACTTT
CASSYRGIHSSPLHF
>TRBJ2-3|.|many|TRBV19
TGTGCCAGTAGTCCACGTTTCGGGATCTCCACAGATACGCAGTATTTT
CASSPRFGISTDTQYF
>TRBJ2-1|TRBD1|few|TRBV24-1
TGTGCCACCAGTGCCGCCGACAGGGGGCTGACTAGCTCCCACAACTCCTACAATGAGCAGTTCTTC
CATSAADRGLTSSHNSYNEQFF
>TRBJ2-2|.|many|TRBV12-3/TRBV12-4
TGTGCCAGCAGTTTTGGGGTGGGGCCGAACACCGGGGAGCTGTTTTTT
CASSFGVGPNTGELFF
>TRBJ2-3|.|many|TRBV6-1
TGTGCCAGCAGACAAAACAGGGGCACAGATACGCAGTATTTT
CASRQNRGTDTQYF
>TRBJ2-1|.|many|TRBV5-5
TGTGCCAGCAGCTTGGTACTGGCGGGAATTCGGGAGCAGTTCTTC
CASSLVLAGIREQFF
>TRBJ1-4|.|many|TRBV6-4
TGTGCCAGCGCCATTAGACGGGCAACTAATGAAAAACTGTTTTTT
CASAIRRATNEKLFF
>TRBJ2-7|TRBD1|many|TRBV18
TGTGCCAGCTCACCCCGGGACAGGGGCGAGCAGTACTTC
CASSPRDRGEQYF
>TRBJ2-3|.|many|TRBV2
TGTGCCAGCAGTGCCAGGGCTGGTACAGATACGCAGTATTTT
CASSARAGTDTQYF
>TRBJ2-3|TRBD2|many|TRBV20-1
TGCAGTGCTCGGGGGGGTTTCGCGGCTTCCTGGGCAGATACGCAGTATTTT
CSARGGFAASWADTQYF
>TRBJ2-1|TRBD2|many|TRBV7-9
TGTGCCAGCAGCCCACTGGGGACTAGCGGGAGTAATGAGCAGTTCTTC
CASSPLGTSGSNEQFF
>TRBJ1-2|.|many|TRBV6-2/TRBV6-3
TGTGCCAGCAGAACGGACGCGGGGGCCTATGGGGGCTACACCTTC
CASRTDAGAYGGYTF
>TRBJ2-6|.|many|TRBV7-3
TGTGCCAGCAGCTTAGGGGGACGGAACTCTGGGGCCAACGTCCTGACTTTC
CASSLGGRNSGANVLTF
>TRBJ2-2|.|.|TRBV12-3/TRBV12-4
TGTGCCGGCAGTTTGGAGCAGGCCGAGCTGTTTTTT
CAGSLEQAELFF
>TRBJ1-6|.|many|TRBV6-6
TGTGCCAGCGCACAGGGCGGGAATTCACCCCTCCACTTT
CASAQGGNSPLHF
>TRBJ2-7|TRBD2|many|TRBV7-2
TGTGCCAGCAGCCTCGTAGCGGGAGGGCCTGGCGAGCAGTACTTC
CASSLVAGGPGEQYF
>TRBJ2-7|TRBD2|many|TRBV5-4
TGTGCCAGCAGCGTCGGGAGAGCGGGAGGGTTCTACGAGCAGTACTTC
CASSVGRAGGFYEQYF
>TRBJ2-2|TRBD1|many|TRBV6-2/TRBV6-3
TGTGCCAGCAGACCGATTGGGACAGGGAACACCGGGGAGCTGTTTTTT
CASRPIGTGNTGELFF
>TRBJ2-1|TRBD2|many|TRBV5-1
TGCGCCAGCAGCTTTCGTCTAGCGGGAGGGCTGGACTGGAATGAGCAGTTCTTC
CASSFRLAGGLDWNEQFF
>TRBJ2-3|.|many|TRBV9
TGTGCCAGCAGCGAAAACACAGATACGCAGTATTTT
CASSENTDTQYF
>TRBJ1-5|TRBD1|many|TRBV7-8
TGTGCCAGCAGCTTAGGCGGACAGGGGGTATTGCAGCCCCAGCATTTT
CASSLGGQGVLQPQHF
>TRBJ2-1|TRBD2|.|TRBV7-8
TGTGCCAGCAGCTCGAGCGGGGGGCGTTTCAATGAGCAGTTCTTC
CASSSSGGRFNEQFF
>TRBJ1-2|TRBD1|.|TRBV27
TGTGCCAGCAGTTTAAAGACAGGGGGTGACTATGGCCACACCTTC
CASSLKTGGDYGHTF
>TRBJ2-6|.|many|TRBV19
TGTGCCAGTAGTATTATCCCAGGGAGTGGGGCCAACGTCCTGACTTTC
CASSIIPGSGANVLTF
>TRBJ2-7|TRBD1|many|TRBV5-6
TGTGCCAGCAGCTTGACAGGGGGTCTATGGGAGCAGTACTTC
CASSLTGGLWEQYF
>TRBJ2-5|.|many|TRBV6-5
TGTGCCAGCAGCACGGACAGACAAGAGACCCAGTACTTC
CASSTDRQETQYF
>TRBJ2-5|TRBD1|many|TRBV5-8
TGTGCCAGCAGCTATGGGACAGGGGGCTTGGAGACCCAGTACTTC
CASSYGTGGLETQYF
>TRBJ2-3|TRBD2|.|TRBV20-1
TGCAGTGCTCGACTAGCGGAGACGGGTACGCAGTATTTT
CSARLAETGTQYF